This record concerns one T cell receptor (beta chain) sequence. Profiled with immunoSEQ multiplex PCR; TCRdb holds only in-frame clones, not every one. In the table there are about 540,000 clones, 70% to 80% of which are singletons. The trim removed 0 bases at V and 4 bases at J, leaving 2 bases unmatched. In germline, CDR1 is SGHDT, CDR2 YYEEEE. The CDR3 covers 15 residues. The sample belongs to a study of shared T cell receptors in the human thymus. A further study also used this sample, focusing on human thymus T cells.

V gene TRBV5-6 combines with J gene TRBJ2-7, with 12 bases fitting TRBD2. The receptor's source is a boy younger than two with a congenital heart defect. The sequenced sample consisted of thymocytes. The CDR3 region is CASSLVTSGRYEQYF. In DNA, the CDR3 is TGTGCCAGCAGCTTGGTTACTAGCGGGAGGTACGAGCAGTACTTC.